This T cell receptor beta chain emerged from a study of cytomegalovirus exposure and HLA in healthy donors. On this clone itself: Its antigen is not identified.

Produced via immunoSEQ multiplex PCR; TCRdb's table is partial and in-frame only. The data contain tens of thousands of clones, 96% of them seen just once; the ten biggest clones take up 2% to 2.5%. Study-level results: Despite most TCR sequences being rare, some public TCRs occurred in many donors.

Trimming shortened V by 5 bases and J by 8 bases, and 15 bases separated the two germline ends. Germline-derived CDR1 and CDR2 are PRHDT and FYEKMQ (reference sequence). The CDR3 runs to 13 residues. This chain connects TRBV13 to TRBJ1-2; possibly TRBD1 for D (6 bases). The sequence was collected from a man between 18 and 29 years old in good health and CMV-seronegative. The sequenced sample was PBMCs. Here the CDR3 reads CASSRGGHEGYTF. CDR3 bases: TGTGCCAGCAGCCGGGGGGGACATGAAGGCTACACCTTC.